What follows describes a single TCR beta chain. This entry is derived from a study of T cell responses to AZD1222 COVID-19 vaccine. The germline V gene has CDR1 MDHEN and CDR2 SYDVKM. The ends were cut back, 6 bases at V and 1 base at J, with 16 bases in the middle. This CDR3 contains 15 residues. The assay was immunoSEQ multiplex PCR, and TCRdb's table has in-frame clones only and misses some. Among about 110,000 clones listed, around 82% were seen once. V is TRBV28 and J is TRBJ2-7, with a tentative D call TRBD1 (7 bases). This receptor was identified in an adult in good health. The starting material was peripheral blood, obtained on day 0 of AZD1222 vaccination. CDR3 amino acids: CASSGGGPLSYEQYF. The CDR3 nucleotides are TGTGCCAGCAGCGGAGGGGGCCCCTTATCCTACGAGCAGTACTTC. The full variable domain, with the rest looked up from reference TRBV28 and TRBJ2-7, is DVKVTQSSRYLVKRTGEKVFLECVQDMDHENMFWYRQDPGLGLRLIYFSYDVKMKEKGDIPEGYSVSREKKERFSLILESASTNQTSMYLCASSGGGPLSYEQYFGPGTRLTVT.